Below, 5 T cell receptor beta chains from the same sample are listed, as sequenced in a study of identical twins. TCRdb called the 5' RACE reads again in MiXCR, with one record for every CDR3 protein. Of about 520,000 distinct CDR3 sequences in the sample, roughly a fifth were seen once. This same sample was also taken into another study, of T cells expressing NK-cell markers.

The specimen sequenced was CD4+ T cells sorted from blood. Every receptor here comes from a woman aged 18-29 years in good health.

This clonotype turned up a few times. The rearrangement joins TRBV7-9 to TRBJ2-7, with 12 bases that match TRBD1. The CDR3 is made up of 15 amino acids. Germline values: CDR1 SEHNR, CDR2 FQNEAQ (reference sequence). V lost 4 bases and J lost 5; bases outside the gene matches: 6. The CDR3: CASSYLRDRGHEQYF. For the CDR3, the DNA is TGTGCCAGCAGCTACCTCCGGGACAGGGGGCACGAGCAGTACTTC. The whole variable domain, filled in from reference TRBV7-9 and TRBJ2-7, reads DTGVSQNPRHKITKRGQNVTFRCDPISEHNRLYWYRQTLGQGPEFLTYFQNEAQLEKSRLLSDRFSAERPKGSFSTLEIQRTEQGDSAMYLCASSYLRDRGHEQYFGPGTRLTVT.

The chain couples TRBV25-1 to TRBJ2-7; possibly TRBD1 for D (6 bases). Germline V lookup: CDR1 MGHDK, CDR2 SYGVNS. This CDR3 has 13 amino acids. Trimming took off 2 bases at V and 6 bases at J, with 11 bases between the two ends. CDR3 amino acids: CASSELQGREQYF. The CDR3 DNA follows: TGTGCCAGCAGTGAACTACAGGGTCGCGAGCAGTACTTC.

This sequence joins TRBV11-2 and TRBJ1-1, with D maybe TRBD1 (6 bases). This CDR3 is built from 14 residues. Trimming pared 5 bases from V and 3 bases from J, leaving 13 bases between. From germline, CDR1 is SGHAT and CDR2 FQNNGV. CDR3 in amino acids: CASSLQGMDTEAFF. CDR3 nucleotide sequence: TGTGCCAGCAGCCTACAGGGTATGGACACTGAAGCTTTCTTT.

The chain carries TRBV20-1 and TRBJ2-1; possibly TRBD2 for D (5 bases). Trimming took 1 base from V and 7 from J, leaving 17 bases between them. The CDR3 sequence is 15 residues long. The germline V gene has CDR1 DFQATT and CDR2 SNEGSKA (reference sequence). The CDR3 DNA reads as TGCAGTGCTAGAGTTACAGCGGAGTACCCGAATGAGCAGTTCTTC. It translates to CSARVTAEYPNEQFF.

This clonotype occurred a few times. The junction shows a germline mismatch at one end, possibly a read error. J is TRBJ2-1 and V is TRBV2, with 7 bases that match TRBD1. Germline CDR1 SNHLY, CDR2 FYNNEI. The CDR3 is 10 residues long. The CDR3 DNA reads TGTGCCAGCCGGACAGGTAGGGCGGTCTTC. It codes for CASRTGRAVF. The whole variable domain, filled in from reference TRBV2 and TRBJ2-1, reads EPEVTQTPSHQVTQMGQEVILRCVPISNHLYFYWYRQILGQKVEFLVSFYNNEISEKSEIFDDQFSVERPDGSNFTLKIRSTKLEDSAMYFCASRTGRAVFGPGTRLTVL.